Listed below are T cell receptor beta chains from one sample, sequenced in a study of T cells in Graves' hyperthyroidism and ophthalmopathy. TCRdb fed the multiplex PCR reads into MiXCR, producing one record per CDR3 protein. The sample shows 350,000 to 500,000 distinct CDR3 sequences, around 13% of them seen only once. Material: blood. All receptors derive from a woman under 30 with Graves' hyperthyroidism. The CDR3 runs from the conserved cysteine through the conserved F or W. The D gene is left open where the match is weak. Where a row states a size, it is once, few, many or the class of an expanded clone; other rows omit it.

CDR3	DNA	V	size	D	J
CSARDPETRKNTDTQYF	TGCAGTGCTAGAGATCCCGAGACTAGGAAAAACACAGATACGCAGTATTTT	TRBV20-1	-	-	TRBJ2-3
CASICNGTGGYEQYF	TGTGCCAGCATATGCAACGGGACAGGGGGTTACGAGCAGTACTTC	TRBV6-5	once	TRBD1	TRBJ2-7
CASSFWTTGTEAFF	TGTGCCAGCAGTTTTTGGACGACGGGCACTGAAGCTTTCTTT	TRBV2	-	-	TRBJ1-1
CASRPGTVTYEQYF	TGTGCCAGCAGACCCGGGACTGTTACCTACGAGCAGTACTTC	TRBV7-2	many	-	TRBJ2-7
CAIMRGTEAFF	TGTGCCATCATGAGGGGTACTGAAGCTTTCTTT	TRBV10-3	-	-	TRBJ1-1
CSARPVGSNEQFF	TGCAGTGCTAGACCCGTGGGAAGCAATGAGCAGTTCTTC	TRBV20-1	many	-	TRBJ2-1
CASSLIRPHTQYF	TGTGCCAGCAGCTTAATACGACCGCATACGCAGTATTTT	TRBV7-9	many	-	TRBJ2-3
CASSLTQGTEAFF	TGTGCCAGCAGCTTAACCCAGGGCACTGAAGCTTTCTTT	TRBV7-3	many	-	TRBJ1-1
CSARDRARTSGPGKLFF	TGCAGTGCTAGAGATAGGGCCCGGACTAGCGGGCCCGGGAAGCTGTTTTTT	TRBV20-1	-	TRBD2	TRBJ2-2
CAWGGQGRADYTF	TGTGCCTGGGGCGGACAGGGGCGAGCTGACTACACCTTC	TRBV30	many	TRBD1	TRBJ1-2
CASSYRGGLGTASYEQYF	TGTGCCAGCAGTTACCGAGGAGGATTGGGGACTGCCTCCTACGAGCAGTACTTC	TRBV6-2/TRBV6-3	many	-	TRBJ2-7
CASSQAPAGDGTGELFF	TGTGCCAGCAGCCAAGCTCCCGCGGGAGATGGCACCGGGGAGCTGTTTTTT	TRBV3-1	-	TRBD2	TRBJ2-2
CASTRRGKEKDTIYF	TGTGCCAGCACCCGTCGAGGGAAGGAGAAGGACACCATATATTTT	TRBV6-2/TRBV6-3	few	-	TRBJ1-3
CASSPRLARVDNEQFF	TGTGCCAGCAGTCCGCGACTAGCCCGAGTCGATAATGAGCAGTTCTTC	TRBV12-3/TRBV12-4	many	TRBD2	TRBJ2-1